The source of this TCR beta chain is a study of shared T cell receptors in the human thymus. The CDR3 covers 17 residues. V trimming: 2 bases; J trimming: 2 bases; junction bases outside the gene matches: 6. Germline CDR1 LGHNT, CDR2 FRNRAP. The repertoire was sequenced with immunoSEQ multiplex PCR; TCRdb's copy has only in-frame clones and lacks some. Altogether hundreds of thousands of clones are present, over 75% being singletons, with the ten largest covering 0.0085% to 0.012%. This clone was seen just once. These records were also assigned to another study, of human thymus T cells. From that report: Donor material was obtained from healthy Finnish infants undergoing corrective surgery for congenital heart defects. Thymus tissue for the work was resected from patients undergoing corrective heart surgery. Thymic and blood repertoires seemed to show skewed V and J gene use. Related work found strong thymic repertoire overlap between unrelated individuals.

V usage is TRBV12-5 and J usage is TRBJ2-7; 13 bases agree with TRBD2. This receptor was identified in a boy under three years old with a congenital heart defect. Sequencing input: thymocytes. The CDR3 spells CASGLFLGTSGTYEQYF. For the CDR3, the DNA is TGTGCTAGTGGTTTGTTCTTGGGGACTAGCGGGACCTACGAGCAGTACTTC.